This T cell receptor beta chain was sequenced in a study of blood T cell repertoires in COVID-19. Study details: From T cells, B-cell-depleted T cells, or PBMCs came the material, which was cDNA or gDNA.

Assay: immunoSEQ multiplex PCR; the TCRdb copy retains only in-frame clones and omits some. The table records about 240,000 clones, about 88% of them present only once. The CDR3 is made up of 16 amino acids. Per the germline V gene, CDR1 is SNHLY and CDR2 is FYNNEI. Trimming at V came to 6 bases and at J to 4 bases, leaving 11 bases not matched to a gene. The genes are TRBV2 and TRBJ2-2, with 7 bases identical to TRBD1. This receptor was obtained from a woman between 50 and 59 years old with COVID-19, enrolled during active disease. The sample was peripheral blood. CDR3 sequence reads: CASSPGGRGSTGELFF. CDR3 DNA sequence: TGTGCCAGCAGCCCAGGCGGCAGGGGGTCCACCGGGGAGCTGTTTTTT.